The source of this TCR beta chain is a study of cytomegalovirus exposure and HLA in healthy donors. PCR primers comprised 60 Vbeta and 13 Jbeta primers. Repertoires were generated with immunoSEQ multiplex PCR, while TCRdb's copy carries only in-frame clones and drops some. This table has 200,000 to 250,000 clones, 60% to 80% appearing once. Turning to this clone: Antigen specificity is unknown.

Whole-study results and caveats: Being productive about 87% or about 30% of the time was typical of most TCR beta V segments in an earlier analysis. In a later analysis, common viral pathogens appeared linked to several of the most significant clusters.

CDR1 is MNHEY and CDR2 is SMNVEV in the germline V gene (reference sequence). This CDR3 comprises 14 residues. Sample: PBMCs. This sequence joins TRBV27 and TRBJ2-1; D is unclear. This receptor was taken from a woman in her twenties or thirties in good health and CMV-seronegative. CDR3 in amino acids: CATTRPDRGREQFF. CDR3 nucleotide sequence: TGTGCTACCACTCGACCCGACCGCGGTAGGGAGCAGTTCTTC.